The source of this T cell receptor (beta chain) is a study of blood T cell repertoires in COVID-19. V was pared by 3 bases and J by 7 bases, with 7 bases between. CDR1 is SGHDT and CDR2 is YYEEEE in the germline V gene. This CDR3 is 11 amino acids long. The method was immunoSEQ multiplex PCR; TCRdb's version includes in-frame clones alone and lacks a portion of them. The sample has roughly 200,000 clones, 65% to 90% seen once. The V call is TRBV5-6, the J call TRBJ1-1, with D unclear. Sequenced input: peripheral blood. This TCR was recovered from a human donor in a cohort sampled during active COVID-19. Here the CDR3 reads CASSSSGEAFF. CDR3 DNA sequence: TGTGCCAGCAGCTCAAGCGGTGAAGCTTTCTTT.